Sequencing of this TCR beta chain was carried out in a study of blood T cell repertoires in COVID-19. Across the study: Specimens from acute and convalescent COVID-19 originated in the United States, Italy and Spain. Nucleic acid was either cDNA or gDNA, and it came from T cells, B-cell-depleted T cells, or PBMCs.

Germline lookup yields CDR1 MRHNA and CDR2 SNTAGT. V lost 6 bases, J lost 0 bases, and 4 bases stayed unmatched. This CDR3 region has 14 residues. In the study's own analysis: Estimates of nucleated cell counts were drawn from the amplification of reference gene primers. The repertoire was sequenced with immunoSEQ multiplex PCR; TCRdb's copy has only in-frame clones and lacks some. The V and J calls and clone size are taken from that table; D and trimming were inferred from the DNA. The sample lists around 170,000 clones, roughly 80% occurring once. This sequence originates from a woman between 35 and 50 years old with acute or convalescent COVID-19. Sequencing was performed on peripheral blood. The rearrangement joins TRBV6-4 to TRBJ1-1; TRBD1 matches at 7 bases. The CDR3 DNA follows: TGTGCCAGCAGGGCGGACAGGATGAACACTGAAGCTTTCTTT. Translated, it gives CASRADRMNTEAFF.